This TCR beta chain was profiled in a study of blood T cell repertoires in COVID-19. TCRdb's table, derived via immunoSEQ multiplex PCR, lists solely in-frame clones and lacks some. In the table there are approximately 140,000 clones, approximately 84% of which are singletons. Trimming at V came to 7 bases and at J to 5 bases, leaving 6 bases not matched to a gene. Per the germline V gene, CDR1 is SGHVS and CDR2 is FNYEAQ. This CDR3 has 13 amino acids. V gene TRBV7-6 combines with J gene TRBJ2-7; 9 bases match TRBD1. Sequencing input: PBMCs or T cells enriched from blood (not recorded which). The receptor was derived from a man aged 35-49 years with acute COVID-19. Here the CDR3 DNA reads TGTGCCAGCACAACAGGGGGCTTGAACGAGCAGTACTTC. Encoded protein: CASTTGGLNEQYF.